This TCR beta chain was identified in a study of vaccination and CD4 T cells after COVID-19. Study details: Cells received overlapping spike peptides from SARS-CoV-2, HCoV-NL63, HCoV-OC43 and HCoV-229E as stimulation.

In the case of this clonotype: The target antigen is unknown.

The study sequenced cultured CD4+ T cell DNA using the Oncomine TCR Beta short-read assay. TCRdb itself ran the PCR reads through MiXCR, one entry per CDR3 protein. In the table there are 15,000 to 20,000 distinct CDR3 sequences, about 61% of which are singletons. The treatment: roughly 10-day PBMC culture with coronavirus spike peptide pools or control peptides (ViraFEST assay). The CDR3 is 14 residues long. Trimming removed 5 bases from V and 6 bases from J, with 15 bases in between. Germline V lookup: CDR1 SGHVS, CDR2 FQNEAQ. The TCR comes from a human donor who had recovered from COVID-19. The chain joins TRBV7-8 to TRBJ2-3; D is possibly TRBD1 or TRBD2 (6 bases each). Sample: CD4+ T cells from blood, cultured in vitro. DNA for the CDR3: TGTGCCAGCAGCCCTGACAGGACTACGGATACGCAGTATTTT. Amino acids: CASSPDRTTDTQYF.